This TCR beta chain was captured in a study of CD8 T cells in ankylosing spondylitis. This clonotype came up a few times. Its target is not known. One entry per CDR3 protein results from TCRdb running MiXCR on the 5' RACE reads. Of over 200,000 distinct CDR3 sequences in the sample, approximately 20% were seen once. Findings and caveats of the study: Disease-linked clones bore a CD8+ phenotype and were relatively rare in peripheral blood. There was a TCR beta motif, made of several highly homologous variants, that appeared characteristic of ankylosing spondylitis blood. Significant enrichment of disease-linked clones was reported in matched ankylosing spondylitis synovial fluid.

Germline CDR1 is LNHNV and CDR2 is YYDKDF (reference sequence). The CDR3 runs 15 residues. This receptor was identified in a male donor with ankylosing spondylitis. Sequencing was done on a sample of blood, either unsorted or a sorted T cell fraction (not recorded which). The chain carries TRBV15 and TRBJ2-1, with 7 nucleotides matching TRBD2. The CDR3 nucleotides are TGTGCGTCCTCTGGGAGCGGGGCCTTCTACAATGAGCAGTTCTTC. Protein: CASSGSGAFYNEQFF.